This entry lists 18 T cell receptor beta chains sequenced from one sample in a study of cytomegalovirus exposure and HLA in healthy donors. The data were produced by immunoSEQ multiplex PCR, yet TCRdb's version contains in-frame clones alone and is incomplete. The repertoire holds fewer than 200,000 clones, with just under 90% as singletons. The sequenced sample was PBMCs. These receptors were obtained from a woman aged 25 to 39 in good health and CMV-seronegative.

This clone has only one observation. The CDR3 DNA is TGCGCCAGCAGCCAGACGGCGGGGGGCCGACGGTGGGAGCAGTACTTC. Its translation is CASSQTAGGRRWEQYF. The rearrangement links TRBV4-1 to TRBJ2-7; 8 nucleotides match TRBD2. Trimming cost V 3 bases and J 7 bases; bases outside gene matches: 14. The CDR3 is made up of 16 amino acids. Germline CDR1 reads MGHRA; CDR2 reads YSYEKL.

This clone was observed a single time. V is TRBV2 and J is TRBJ1-4, with D hard to call. CDR1 SNHLY and CDR2 FYNNEI come from the germline V gene. Trimming took 3 bases from V and 4 from J, leaving 9 bases between them. The CDR3 is 14 amino acids. CDR3 nucleotide sequence: TGTGCCAGCAGTGACGCGGTAAATAATGAAAAACTGTTTTTT. Protein product: CASSDAVNNEKLFF.

The genes are TRBV23-1 and TRBJ1-6, with 7 nucleotides matching TRBD1. TRBV23-1 is flagged as an ORF with uncertain function. Germline trimming cut 7 bases from V and 7 bases from J; bases unmatched to any gene: 10. CDR3 length equals 15 residues. CDR3 in amino acids: CASTRFDRENSPLHF. The CDR3 DNA reads TGCGCCAGCACCCGTTTTGACAGGGAGAATTCACCCCTCCACTTT.

This clone was recorded only once. The chain combines TRBV27 with TRBJ2-5; tentatively, D is TRBD2 (6 bases). The CDR3 spans 14 residues. Trimming cost V 11 bases and J 4 bases, with 20 bases left between them. The germline V gene has CDR1 MNHEY and CDR2 SMNVEV (reference sequence). The CDR3 here is CALCRVRGVETQYF. The CDR3 bases are TGTGCCTTGTGTCGGGTTCGCGGGGTAGAGACCCAGTACTTC.

This chain uses TRBV19 with TRBJ2-5; D might be TRBD2 (6 bases). V was clipped by 1 base and J by 5 bases, with 8 bases between them. The CDR3 consists of 13 residues. Germline V lookup: CDR1 LNHDA, CDR2 SQIVND (reference sequence). The CDR3 bases are TGTGCCAGTAGTATAGCGGGGGATGAGACCCAGTACTTC. The encoded protein is CASSIAGDETQYF.

The chain has TRBV6-1 and TRBJ1-5; D unresolved. V lost 2 bases, J lost 3 bases, and 14 bases lay in between. The CDR3 length is 16 residues. Germline V CDR1 and CDR2: MNHNS, SASEGT. The chain's CDR3 is CASSELFISPNQPQHF. CDR3 coding DNA: TGTGCCAGCAGTGAACTTTTTATCAGTCCCAATCAGCCCCAGCATTTT.

In its sample, this clone was seen once. J is TRBJ1-1 and V is TRBV6-5; D gene unclear. This CDR3 region has 14 residues. Germline loops: CDR1 MNHEY, CDR2 SVGAGI. With 2 bases removed from V and 6 bases from J, the gap between germline ends came to 13 bases. The CDR3 here is CASSYRYGSAEAFF. CDR3 bases: TGTGCCAGCAGTTACAGATATGGGAGCGCTGAAGCTTTCTTT.

The J gene is TRBJ2-7, the V gene TRBV5-5; the match to TRBD1 covers 7 bases. The germline CDR1 and CDR2 sequences are SGHKS and YYEKEE (reference sequence). There are 17 residues in the CDR3. Losses at the gene ends were 4 bases for V and 3 bases for J; bases not matched to a gene: 16. The CDR3 DNA reads as TGTGCCAGCAGCCCGCAGGGGACAGCAAGGGGAAACTACGAGCAGTACTTC. This codes for CASSPQGTARGNYEQYF.

The V and J genes are TRBV5-1 and TRBJ1-2, with 8 bases fitting TRBD1. This CDR3 is built from 15 residues. Germline lookup yields CDR1 SGHRS and CDR2 YFSETQ. The V segment lost 4 bases and the J segment 6 bases; nucleotides outside the gene matches: 11. CDR3 protein: CASSPIQTGEDGYTF. CDR3 DNA: TGCGCCAGCAGCCCAATTCAGACAGGGGAGGATGGCTACACCTTC.

This chain joins TRBV6-5 and TRBJ1-1; 8 positions match TRBD1. This CDR3 contains 16 residues. Looked up from germline, CDR1 is MNHEY and CDR2 is SVGAGI. The trim removed 2 bases at V and 5 bases at J, leaving 10 bases unmatched. CDR3 loop: CASSYNLNRGGTEAFF. The CDR3 region has the DNA TGTGCCAGCAGTTACAACCTGAACAGGGGGGGGACTGAAGCTTTCTTT.

The rearrangement joins TRBV9 to TRBJ1-1; D is undetermined. The CDR3 runs 12 residues. Trimming took off 4 bases at V and 7 bases at J, with 11 bases between the two ends. Per the germline V gene, CDR1 is SGDLS and CDR2 is YYNGEE. DNA of the CDR3: TGTGCCAGCAGCCCCCCCTCGGGTGAAGCTTTCTTT. Translation: CASSPPSGEAFF.

The chain combines TRBV5-8 with TRBJ2-7, with D maybe TRBD1 (6 bases). Germline loops: CDR1 SGHTS, CDR2 YDEGEE. Trimming shortened V by 3 bases and J by 6 bases, and 16 bases separated the two germline ends. The CDR3 runs 14 residues. The CDR3: CASSYLGGSVEQYF. CDR3 coding DNA: TGTGCCAGCAGCTACCTTGGGGGCTCGGTCGAGCAGTACTTC.

The chain has TRBV7-9 and TRBJ1-1; TRBD1 aligns across 7 bases. CDR3 length equals 15 residues. The J segment lost 6 bases and the V segment lost 5 bases, leaving 12 bases of the junction unmatched. CDR1 is SEHNR, CDR2 FQNEAQ, per germline (reference sequence). CDR3 residues: CASSPRTGKAPEAFF. For the CDR3, the DNA is TGTGCCAGCAGCCCCCGGACAGGAAAAGCCCCTGAAGCTTTCTTT.

This sequence joins TRBV6-5 and TRBJ2-5; TRBD2 agrees at 7 bases. Germline V gene data show CDR1 as MNHEY and CDR2 as SVGAGI. The CDR3 is 14 residues long. V shed 2 bases and J 5 bases; nucleotides not matched to a gene: 5. The CDR3 DNA reads as TGTGCCAGCAGTTACGGGAGGGCCGGGGAGACCCAGTACTTC. Translating it yields CASSYGRAGETQYF.

The CDR3 DNA is TGTGCCAGCAGTCGAGTCGCTAGCAATCAGCCCCAGCATTTT. Protein product: CASSRVASNQPQHF. V and J are TRBV2 and TRBJ1-5, with D uncertain. The CDR3 sequence is 14 residues long. Germline V lookup: CDR1 SNHLY, CDR2 FYNNEI. Deletions cut 5 bases from V and 0 bases from J, with 8 bases between.

The V and J genes are TRBV10-3 and TRBJ2-7; TRBD1 matches at 8 bases. Germline V CDR1 and CDR2: ENHRY, SYGVKD. This CDR3 comprises 16 residues. Losses at the gene ends were 0 bases for V and 7 bases for J; bases not matched to a gene: 11. The CDR3 coding sequence is TGTGCCATCAGTGAGTCTGGGACAGGTACTCCTTGGGAGCAGTACTTC. Protein product: CAISESGTGTPWEQYF.

The chain is built from TRBV7-7 and TRBJ2-5; TRBD1 matches at 9 bases. This CDR3 spans 16 amino acids. Trimming took 5 bases from V and 4 from J; bases not matched to a gene: 11. Germline CDR1 is SSHAT and CDR2 is FNYEAQ (reference sequence). The CDR3 nucleotides are TGTGCCAGCAGCACCCCCCGGGACAGGGTAGGAGAGACCCAGTACTTC. It is translated as CASSTPRDRVGETQYF.

The J gene is TRBJ2-1, the V gene TRBV5-8; 10 bases agree with TRBD2. Germline assignment: CDR1 SGHTS and CDR2 YDEGEE. J was trimmed by 9 bases and V by 0 bases; bases with no gene match: 9. This CDR3 has 16 residues. The CDR3 DNA is TGTGCCAGCAGCTTGGGGACTAGCGGTCCTTTTGGTGAGCAGTTCTTC. It encodes CASSLGTSGPFGEQFF.